The next 29 T cell receptor beta chains were all read from a single sample in a study of Graves' ophthalmopathy and Graves' hyperthyroidism. Amplified TCR beta CDR3 regions were obtained using RNA transcripts as template. After a first-round RT-PCR with HTBI primers, a second-round multiplex PCR was run. One entry per CDR3 protein, called by TCRdb with MiXCR from the multiplex PCR reads. This table holds 500,000 to 600,000 distinct CDR3 sequences, about 35% found once. The sample was peripheral blood or thyroid tissue (not recorded which). These receptors were obtained from an adult man with Graves' hyperthyroidism.

This clonotype was seen at least ten times. This chain uses TRBV12-3 or TRBV12-4 with TRBJ2-5, with 9 bases identical to TRBD1. Trimming removed 6 bases from V and 7 bases from J; junction bases left unmatched: 9. This CDR3 contains 14 residues. This CDR3 is CASSSGTGTATQYF. CDR3 sequence (DNA): TGTGCCAGCAGCTCCGGGACAGGGACTGCGACCCAGTACTTC.

This chain connects TRBV5-1 to TRBJ2-2, with D possibly being TRBD2 (6 bases). V dropped 3 bases and J dropped 3 bases, with 12 bases sitting between them. The V gene's germline CDR1 is SGHRS and CDR2 YFSETQ. The CDR3 covers 15 residues. This chain's CDR3 is CASSSGGAYTGELFF. The CDR3 DNA reads TGCGCCAGCAGCTCCGGGGGTGCGTACACCGGGGAGCTGTTTTTT.

At least ten counts were recorded for this clonotype. One end of the junction is discordant with germline, which a read error may explain. The CDR3 here is CASSETGAQSGANVLTF. CDR3 nucleotides: TGTGCCAGCAGTGAGACAGGGGCCCAGTCCGGGGCCAACGTCCTGACTTTC. This chain joins TRBV10-3 and TRBJ2-6; the match to TRBD1 covers 8 bases. This CDR3 region has 17 residues. Germline-derived CDR1 and CDR2 are ENHRY and SYGVKD.

There are many counts of this clonotype. This chain connects TRBV29-1 to TRBJ1-1; unclear D gene. Trimming stripped 7 bases from V and 0 bases from J, with 9 bases between. Germline CDR1 is SQVTM and CDR2 is ANQGSEA. The CDR3 runs to 12 residues. CDR3 loop: CSAGYMNTEAFF. For the CDR3, the DNA is TGCAGCGCCGGGTACATGAACACTGAAGCTTTCTTT.

The gene calls are TRBV20-1 and TRBJ2-3; perhaps TRBD1 as D (6 bases). The ends were cut back, 0 bases at V and 4 bases at J, with 20 bases in the middle. Germline V lookup: CDR1 DFQATT, CDR2 SNEGSKA (reference sequence). The CDR3 sequence is 17 residues long. CDR3 sequence: CSARDPNRVEYADTQYF. For the CDR3, the DNA is TGCAGTGCTAGAGATCCCAACAGGGTAGAGTATGCAGATACGCAGTATTTT.

The genes are TRBV9 and TRBJ2-7; 15 bases map to TRBD2. Germline assignment: CDR1 SGDLS and CDR2 YYNGEE. The junction had 8 bases not matched to a gene; V was cut back by 3 bases and J by 7 bases. The CDR3 loop spans 16 amino acids. CDR3 coding DNA: TGTGCCAGCAGCGCGGGACTAGCGGGAGGCCCTACTGAGCAGTACTTC. Amino acids: CASSAGLAGGPTEQYF.

In its sample, this clonotype was seen many times. The chain carries TRBV7-6 and TRBJ2-7; 7 bases map to TRBD2. CDR3 length equals 15 residues. Germline values: CDR1 SGHVS, CDR2 FNYEAQ. The V and J ends lost 1 base and 6 bases, in that order; junction bases with no gene match: 9. The CDR3 loop reads CASSLGTPGGSEQYF. The CDR3 nucleotides read TGTGCCAGCAGCTTAGGTACCCCGGGGGGTAGCGAGCAGTACTTC.

This clonotype came up many times. CDR3 sequence (DNA): TGTGCTAGTGGTTTCGGGGTTGGCGGCACTGAAGCTTTCTTT. This encodes CASGFGVGGTEAFF. The gene calls are TRBV12-5 and TRBJ1-1, with D uncertain. The CDR3 totals 14 residues. CDR1 LGHNT and CDR2 FRNRAP come from the germline V gene. Trimming took 3 bases from V and 4 from J, leaving 12 bases between them.

This rearrangement joins TRBV11-1 to TRBJ1-3; D is unresolved. The CDR3 covers 14 residues. V shed 5 bases and J shed 9 bases, with 17 bases lying between them. Germline CDR1 SGHAT, CDR2 FQDESV (reference sequence). The CDR3 region has the DNA TGTGCCAGCAGCCAAGACGGATGGCAAGGCACCATATATTTT. It translates to CASSQDGWQGTIYF.

For this clonotype: An end of the junction differs from the germline gene, which may be a read error. The chain recombines TRBV5-1 with TRBJ1-3; no clear D. The CDR3 is 14 residues long. CDR1 is SGHRS and CDR2 is YFSETQ in the germline V gene. The CDR3 sequence: CASSLKGFGNTVYF. CDR3 nucleotides: TGCGCCAGCAGCCTAAAGGGCTTCGGAAACACCGTATATTTT. The full variable domain, in which reference TRBV5-1 and TRBJ1-3 provide the parts outside the CDR3, is KAGVTQTPRYLIKTRGQQVTLSCSPISGHRSVSWYQQTPGQGLQFLFEYFSETQRNKGNFPGRFSGRQFSNSRSEMNVSTLELGDSALYLCASSLKGFGNTVYFGEGSWLTVV.

The V and J genes are TRBV28 and TRBJ1-2; tentatively, D is TRBD1 (5 bases). The CDR3 covers 14 residues. Trimming stripped 4 bases from V and 5 bases from J, with 14 bases between. Germline CDR1 reads MDHEN; CDR2 reads SYDVKM. CDR3 in amino acids: CASSYDGAVYGYTF. The CDR3 DNA reads as TGTGCCAGCAGTTACGACGGGGCAGTGTATGGCTACACCTTC.

The sample holds many counts of this clonotype. Since a much larger clone is just one base distant, this may be a read error. The rearrangement joins TRBV7-9 to TRBJ2-7, with D uncertain. Looked up from germline, CDR1 is SEHNR and CDR2 is FQNEAQ (reference sequence). The CDR3 is 13 amino acids. Trimming removed 1 base at V and 2 bases at J, with 6 bases between. The CDR3 loop is CASSLGPPYEQYF. In DNA form, the CDR3 reads TGTGCCAGCAGCTTAGGACCTCCCTACGAGCAGTACTTC.

The chain links TRBV9 to TRBJ1-3; TRBD1 might be the D (6 bases). Trimming pared 0 bases from V and 4 bases from J, leaving 11 bases between. Germline lookup yields CDR1 SGDLS and CDR2 YYNGEE. The CDR3 runs to 15 residues. CDR3 DNA: TGTGCCAGCAGCGTAGTCTCAGGGGTGGGAAACACCATATATTTT. Translating gives CASSVVSGVGNTIYF.

This clonotype was observed many times. V usage is TRBV2 and J usage is TRBJ1-1; perhaps TRBD1 as D (5 bases). Germline CDR1 SNHLY, CDR2 FYNNEI. This CDR3 has 14 amino acids. V lost 7 bases and J 0 bases, leaving 12 bases between the germline ends. CDR3: CASISGRLNTEAFF. DNA of the CDR3: TGTGCCAGCATATCGGGGCGATTGAACACTGAAGCTTTCTTT.

The chain employs TRBV29-1 and TRBJ2-3, with 8 nucleotides matching TRBD2. CDR3 length: 14 residues. Per germline, CDR1 SQVTM and CDR2 ANQGSEA. After removal of 6 bases from V and 1 base from J, the junction contained 6 bases not matched to a gene. The CDR3 DNA sequence: TGCAGCGTACCCACGGGGGGGGGCACAGATACGCAGTATTTT. Its protein product is CSVPTGGGTDTQYF.

As to this clonotype: A single base separates this from a much larger clone, so it may be a read error. This chain connects TRBV25-1 to TRBJ1-2; D is ambiguous. This CDR3 is built from 13 residues. Between the trimmed V and J ends, which lost 8 bases and 6 bases, there was a span of 16 bases. Germline V lookup: CDR1 MGHDK, CDR2 SYGVNS. The CDR3 here is CASEADVNHGYTF. CDR3 sequence (DNA): TGTGCCAGCGAGGCGGACGTCAACCATGGCTACACCTTC.

J is TRBJ2-7 and V is TRBV25-1; D gene ambiguous. This CDR3 has 16 amino acids. The germline V and J ends were trimmed by 8 bases and 4 bases, with 24 bases remaining between them. Germline CDR1 and CDR2: MGHDK and SYGVNS. The chain's CDR3 is CASSPLRRFGFYEQYF. Here the CDR3 DNA reads TGTGCCAGCTCACCACTTCGTAGGTTCGGTTTTTACGAGCAGTACTTC.

The V gene is TRBV24-1, the J gene TRBJ1-2, with 11 bases aligning to TRBD1. V shed 4 bases and J 8 bases; nucleotides not matched to a gene: 8. The CDR3 has 15 amino acids. Germline V lookup: CDR1 KGHDR, CDR2 SFDVKD. In nucleotides, the CDR3 is TGTGCCACCAGTGACGGGACAGGGGGATCAAGGGGCTACACCTTC. Translated: CATSDGTGGSRGYTF.

Details on this clonotype: A junction boundary mismatches the germline segment, possibly from a read error. The chain joins TRBV6-5 to TRBJ2-5; no reliable D call. Germline lookup yields CDR1 MNHEY and CDR2 SVGAGI. The CDR3 loop spans 13 amino acids. DNA of the CDR3: TGCGCCAGCAGCTTTGGGAAGAAAGAGACCCAGTACTTC. Protein product: CASSFGKKETQYF.

V and J are TRBV19 and TRBJ2-7; D is tentatively TRBD1 or TRBD2 (5 bases each). V dropped 6 bases and J dropped 7 bases, with 19 bases sitting between them. Per germline, CDR1 LNHDA and CDR2 SQIVND (reference sequence). CDR3 length equals 14 residues. CDR3 sequence (DNA): TGTGCCAGTAGACAAGGGGACGCGGAAAATGAGCAGTACTTC. Amino acids: CASRQGDAENEQYF.

V usage is TRBV5-1 and J usage is TRBJ2-3, with D unresolved. V dropped 0 bases and J dropped 3 bases, with 11 bases sitting between them. Germline V lookup: CDR1 SGHRS, CDR2 YFSETQ. The CDR3 has 15 amino acids. CDR3 nucleotides: TGCGCCAGCAGCTTGGCAGGCAGGTTGACAGATACGCAGTATTTT. Translated: CASSLAGRLTDTQYF.

The rearrangement links TRBV29-1 to TRBJ1-1; 9 bases match TRBD1. CDR1 is SQVTM and CDR2 is ANQGSEA in the germline V gene. The CDR3 runs 12 residues. The ends lost 8 bases at V and 4 bases at J; junction bases unmatched: 5. The CDR3 loop reads CSTTGGLTEAFF. In DNA form, the CDR3 reads TGCAGCACGACAGGGGGTCTCACTGAAGCTTTCTTT.

This clonotype was counted only a few times. This chain links TRBV3-1 with TRBJ1-2; no clear D. Germline CDR1 and CDR2: LGHDT and YNNKEL (reference sequence). Trimming pared 0 bases from V and 7 bases from J, leaving 3 bases between. The CDR3 is 11 amino acids. As DNA, the CDR3 is TGTGCCAGCAGCCAAGAAGGTGGCTACACCTTC. Translated, it gives CASSQEGGYTF.

The genes are TRBV7-6 and TRBJ2-2; 13 bases map to TRBD2. The end of the DNA fits TRBJ2-3 better, so the J call may be wrong. The germline CDR1 and CDR2 sequences are SGHVS and FNYEAQ. The CDR3 extends over 16 amino acids. CDR3 coding DNA: TGTGCCAGCAGCTTCGGACTAGCGGGAGTCCCAGATACGCAGTATTTT. This codes for CASSFGLAGVPDTQYF.

Comment on this clonotype: Possible read error: a much larger clone is one base away. The rearrangement joins TRBV7-4 to TRBJ1-6; no firm D call. Germline CDR1 and CDR2: SGHVT and SQSDAQ. This CDR3 region has 16 residues. Trimming stripped 1 base from V and 0 bases from J, with 7 bases between. The CDR3 sequence is CASSLGESSYNSPLHF. The CDR3 coding sequence is TGTGCCAGCAGCTTAGGGGAGAGCTCCTATAATTCACCCCTCCACTTT.

CDR3 DNA sequence: TGTGCCAGCAGCTTAGACCTGTACAGGGGGGACTACGAGCAGTACTTC. This codes for CASSLDLYRGDYEQYF. V is TRBV7-2 and J is TRBJ2-7, with 8 bases fitting TRBD1. Germline V gene data show CDR1 as SGHTA and CDR2 as FQGNSA. J was trimmed by 3 bases and V by 1 base; bases with no gene match: 8. The CDR3 has 16 residues.

At least ten counts were recorded for this clonotype. V is TRBV6-5 and J is TRBJ2-5, with D maybe TRBD2 (5 bases). V was cut by 6 bases and J by 1 base, with 9 bases left in between. The length of the CDR3 is 13 residues. Germline V lookup: CDR1 MNHEY, CDR2 SVGAGI. The chain's CDR3 is CASSPTIQETQYF. The CDR3 nucleotides read TGTGCCAGCAGCCCGACTATCCAAGAGACCCAGTACTTC.

This clonotype appeared many times. DNA of the CDR3: TGTGCCAGCAGTGATTCCCTGCCTGAAAAACTGTTTTTT. Encoded protein: CASSDSLPEKLFF. This chain uses TRBV25-1 with TRBJ1-4; D call uncertain. The V gene's germline CDR1 is MGHDK and CDR2 SYGVNS. The CDR3 loop spans 13 amino acids. Trimming stripped 3 bases from V and 7 bases from J, with 9 bases between.

The rearrangement links TRBV11-2 to TRBJ2-2, with 14 positions matching TRBD2. Looked up from germline, CDR1 is SGHAT and CDR2 is FQNNGV. The CDR3 consists of 18 residues. The J segment lost 1 base and the V segment lost 0 bases, leaving 1 base of the junction unmatched. The DNA of the CDR3 is TGTGCCAGCAGCTTAGACGGGACTAGCGGGGGGAACACCGGGGAGCTGTTTTTT. It translates to CASSLDGTSGGNTGELFF. The full variable domain, completed using reference TRBV11-2 and TRBJ2-2, is EAGVAQSPRYKIIEKRQSVAFWCNPISGHATLYWYQQILGQGPKLLIQFQNNGVVDDSQLPKDRFSAERLKGVDSTLKIQPAKLEDSAVYLCASSLDGTSGGNTGELFFGEGSRLTVL.